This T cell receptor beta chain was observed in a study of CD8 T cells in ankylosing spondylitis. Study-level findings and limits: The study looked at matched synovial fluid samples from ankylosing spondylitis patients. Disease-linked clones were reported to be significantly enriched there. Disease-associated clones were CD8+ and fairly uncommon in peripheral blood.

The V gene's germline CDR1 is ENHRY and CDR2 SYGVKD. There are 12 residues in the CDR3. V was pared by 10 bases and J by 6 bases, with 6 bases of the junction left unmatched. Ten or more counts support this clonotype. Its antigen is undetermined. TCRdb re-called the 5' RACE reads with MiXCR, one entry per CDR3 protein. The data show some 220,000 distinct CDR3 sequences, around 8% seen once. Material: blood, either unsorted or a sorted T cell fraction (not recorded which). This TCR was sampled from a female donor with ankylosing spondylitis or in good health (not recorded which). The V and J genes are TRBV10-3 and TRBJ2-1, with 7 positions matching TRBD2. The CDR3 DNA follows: TGTGCCAGCGGACTAGGACGCAATGAGCAGTTCTTC. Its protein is CASGLGRNEQFF.